The next 13 T cell receptor beta chains were all read from a single sample in a study of shared clonotypes between healthy human individuals (TCRdb year 2020). Library construction relied on the immunoSEQ multiplex PCR assay. TCRdb re-hosts the immuneACCESS table, in-frame sequences only. Its copies lack some clones; in the studies checked, an unresolved V gene accounts for under half of them, and the cause for the rest is not known. The sample yields over a million clones; around 98.5% were counted once. Together, the top ten hold 0.36% of the sample. Sequencing input: naive CD4+ T cells sorted from blood. The sample's cell subset or site label is to be understood as: CD45RA+ positively selected. The receptors stem from a man under 40 in good health.

J is TRBJ2-1 and V is TRBV9; 11 bases map to TRBD2. The trim removed 4 bases at V and 4 bases at J, leaving 10 bases unmatched. The CDR3 consists of 17 residues. In germline, CDR1 is SGDLS, CDR2 YYNGEE. The CDR3 spells CASSPGIAGGKYNEQFF. The CDR3, as DNA: TGTGCCAGCAGCCCTGGGATAGCGGGAGGGAAGTACAATGAGCAGTTCTTC.

V is TRBV5-4 and J is TRBJ2-1, with 9 nucleotides matching TRBD2. The junction had 6 bases not matched to a gene; V was cut back by 4 bases and J by 4 bases. The germline V gene has CDR1 SGHNT and CDR2 YYREEE (reference sequence). This CDR3 comprises 15 residues. This CDR3 is CASSTSSGIYNEQFF. The CDR3 region has the DNA TGTGCCAGCAGCACCTCTAGCGGGATATACAATGAGCAGTTCTTC.

J is TRBJ2-3 and V is TRBV6-4; 16 bases align to TRBD2. The length of the CDR3 is 19 residues. The V and J ends lost 6 bases and 3 bases, in that order; junction bases with no gene match: 12. Germline V gene data show CDR1 as MRHNA and CDR2 as SNTAGT. CDR3: CASRGTSGRVGEATDTQYF. DNA for the CDR3: TGTGCCAGCAGAGGGACTAGCGGGAGGGTTGGGGAAGCGACAGATACGCAGTATTTT.

About this clone: The sample holds other DNA sequences that translate to the same CDR3. The V and J genes are TRBV18 and TRBJ2-7; no reliable D call. The germline V gene has CDR1 KGHSH and CDR2 LQKENI. V was clipped by 1 base and J by 2 bases, with 3 bases between them. The CDR3 length is 12 residues. CDR3 sequence: CASSPQTYEQYF. For the CDR3, the DNA is TGTGCCAGCTCACCACAAACCTACGAGCAGTACTTC. Supplemented by reference TRBV18 and TRBJ2-7, the full variable domain reads NAGVMQNPRHLVRRRGQEARLRCSPMKGHSHVYWYRQLPEEGLKFMVYLQKENIIDESGMPKERFSAEFPKEGPSILRIQQVVRGDSAAYFCASSPQTYEQYFGPGTRLTVT.

The V call is TRBV30, the J call TRBJ2-1; 14 nucleotides agree with TRBD2. CDR1 is GTSNPN, CDR2 SVGIG, per germline (reference sequence). The CDR3 extends over 17 amino acids. V dropped 5 bases and J dropped 1; count of bases not matched to a gene: 7. In DNA, the CDR3 is TGTGCCTGGTCGGGACTAGCGGGAGTGGGATCCTACAATGAGCAGTTCTTC. As protein: CAWSGLAGVGSYNEQFF.

The CDR3 DNA sequence: TGTGCCAGCAGGATGACAGGGACCACTGGGTTAGAAGCTTTCTTT. Translation gives CASRMTGTTGLEAFF. V and J are TRBV6-1 and TRBJ1-1; TRBD1 aligns across 7 bases. The germline V gene encodes CDR1 MNHNS and CDR2 SASEGT. J lost 8 bases, V lost 6 bases, and 15 bases had no gene match. CDR3 length equals 15 residues.

The chain combines TRBV9 with TRBJ2-1, with D perhaps TRBD2 (5 bases). This CDR3 is built from 16 residues. V dropped 1 base and J dropped 0 bases, with 11 bases sitting between them. Per the germline V gene, CDR1 is SGDLS and CDR2 is YYNGEE. CDR3 coding DNA: TGTGCCAGCAGCGTAATCTCAGGAGGCTCCTACAATGAGCAGTTCTTC. Translating it yields CASSVISGGSYNEQFF.

The rearrangement links TRBV25-1 to TRBJ2-3; D uncertain. The CDR3 spans 12 residues. Trimming took 11 bases from V and 2 from J, leaving 11 bases between them. Germline V gene sequence: CDR1 MGHDK, CDR2 SYGVNS. CDR3 sequence reads: CALGDHTDTQYF. The CDR3 nucleotides are TGTGCCCTTGGCGACCACACAGATACGCAGTATTTT.

The chain couples TRBV20-1 to TRBJ2-5; no reliable D call. V dropped 6 bases and J dropped 11 bases, with 16 bases sitting between them. The CDR3 has 11 residues. CDR1 is DFQATT and CDR2 is SNEGSKA in the germline V gene (reference sequence). This CDR3 is CSAYDSLEQYF. The CDR3 DNA is TGCAGTGCCTACGACTCCCTTGAGCAGTACTTC.

V is TRBV5-4 and J is TRBJ2-1; TRBD2 matches at 11 bases. This CDR3 contains 14 residues. In germline, CDR1 is SGHNT, CDR2 YYREEE (reference sequence). V lost 1 base and J lost 10; bases outside the gene matches: 4. CDR3 protein: CASSLLLAGVEQFF. In DNA, the CDR3 is TGTGCCAGCAGCTTGTTACTAGCGGGAGTCGAGCAGTTCTTC.

The V and J genes are TRBV7-2 and TRBJ2-7; TRBD2 matches at 9 bases. With 1 base clipped from V and 0 bases from J, the junction kept 7 bases outside the gene matches. CDR1 is SGHTA, CDR2 FQGNSA, per germline. The CDR3 spans 17 residues. The CDR3 DNA is TGTGCCAGCAGCTTAGGGCTAGCGGGGTCCCCCTCCTACGAGCAGTACTTC. This sequence encodes CASSLGLAGSPSYEQYF.

This chain joins TRBV15 and TRBJ2-7; TRBD2 matches at 7 bases. The germline V gene encodes CDR1 LNHNV and CDR2 YYDKDF (reference sequence). The CDR3 is made up of 19 amino acids. V trimming: 0 bases; J trimming: 0 bases; junction bases outside the gene matches: 14. The CDR3 DNA is TGTGCCACCAGCAGAGAGGGCGGGAGATATTCTACTGCCTCCTACGAGCAGTACTTC. Its protein is CATSREGGRYSTASYEQYF.

The V call is TRBV9, the J call TRBJ2-5; 7 bases map to TRBD2. The germline gives CDR1 SGDLS, CDR2 YYNGEE. The CDR3 is made up of 14 amino acids. Trimming cost V 0 bases and J 5 bases; bases outside gene matches: 4. CDR3 nucleotide sequence: TGTGCCAGCAGCGTAGTCGCTAGCGGTGAGACCCAGTACTTC. Translated, it gives CASSVVASGETQYF.